This T cell receptor beta chain was found in a study of cytomegalovirus exposure and HLA in healthy donors. PCR was performed using 60 Vbeta and 13 Jbeta primers. Sequenced by immunoSEQ multiplex PCR; TCRdb stores in-frame clones only, minus some. The sample consists of roughly 190,000 clones, 82% of them appearing once. Trimming removed 6 bases from V and 6 bases from J, with 15 bases in between. The CDR3 loop spans 13 amino acids. Germline V CDR1 and CDR2: MNHNY, SVGAGI (reference sequence). A note on this clone: What it binds is not known. At the DNA level, this CDR3 is encoded by other sequences in the same sample as well.

General study results and limits: According to the study, around 160 TCR beta chains were cytomegalovirus-associated. For TCR beta chains, V- and J-gene trimming was later linked to a missense DCLRE1C variant. Sequence variants that were highly shared formed a cluster that was likely a sequencing artifact. Confirmation in vitro established that three CMV-associated chains were specific for CMV antigens.

The J gene is TRBJ2-7, the V gene TRBV6-6, with a tentative D call TRBD1 (7 bases). Sequenced: PBMCs. This clonotype was obtained from a young woman in good health and CMV-seronegative. Written as DNA, the CDR3 is TGTGCCAGCAGCCAGGGGGGAGCTACCGAGCAGTACTTC. It is translated as CASSQGGATEQYF.